Each of the 19 T cell receptor beta chains below was sequenced from the same sample in a study of blood T cells in healthy people across ages. Sample-barcoded 5' priming and a J-beta primer mix drove a second PCR of 7 to 11 cycles. TCRdb analysed the 5' RACE reads with MiXCR anew, one entry per CDR3 protein. The top ten hold 15% of the sample, which has about 650,000 distinct CDR3 sequences, roughly 30% seen once. Sequences were obtained from blood. All receptors derive from a woman of 80 years or more in good health.

This clonotype was seen at least ten times. The chain joins TRBV20-1 to TRBJ1-1; 11 bases agree with TRBD1. The J segment lost 7 bases and the V segment lost 3 bases, leaving 7 bases of the junction unmatched. The CDR3 spans 14 residues. Germline V gives CDR1 DFQATT, CDR2 SNEGSKA (reference sequence). CDR3 DNA sequence: TGCAGTGCTAGCCCGGGACAGGGGGAGCATGAAGCTTTCTTT. Translation gives CSASPGQGEHEAFF.

V and J are TRBV20-1 and TRBJ2-4; 8 bases match TRBD2. The DNA matches TRBJ2-7 better at its end, which makes the J call doubtful. CDR1 and CDR2 (germline): DFQATT, SNEGSKA (reference sequence). The CDR3 length is 15 residues. Here the CDR3 reads CSVRGETSGIYEQYF. The DNA for the CDR3 is TGCAGTGTACGGGGGGAAACTAGCGGTATCTACGAGCAGTACTTC.

The V call is TRBV6-5, the J call TRBJ1-1, with D possibly being TRBD1 (6 bases). The CDR3 length is 13 residues. V lost 4 bases and J lost 5, with 11 bases in between. In germline, CDR1 is MNHEY, CDR2 SVGAGI. CDR3 protein: CASSWAGETEAFF. The CDR3 region has the DNA TGTGCCAGCAGTTGGGCAGGGGAAACTGAAGCTTTCTTT.

This clonotype showed up many times. This chain joins TRBV20-1 and TRBJ2-3, with TRBD2 matching 8 bases. With 1 base clipped from V and 7 bases from J, the junction kept 4 bases outside the gene matches. Germline V CDR1 and CDR2: DFQATT, SNEGSKA (reference sequence). This CDR3 has 13 amino acids. Here the CDR3 reads CSARVRGGNTQYF. CDR3 in DNA: TGCAGTGCTAGAGTCCGGGGGGGGAATACGCAGTATTTT.

The DNA of the CDR3 is TGTGCCACCAGCAGAGATAGCGGACAGAACTATGGCTACACCTTC. It is translated as CATSRDSGQNYGYTF. The genes are TRBV15 and TRBJ1-2, with D perhaps TRBD1 (6 bases). The CDR3 totals 15 residues. Trimming pared 0 bases from V and 2 bases from J, leaving 10 bases between. The germline CDR1 and CDR2 sequences are LNHNV and YYDKDF (reference sequence). The full variable domain, in which reference TRBV15 and TRBJ1-2 provide the parts outside the CDR3, is DAMVIQNPRYQVTQFGKPVTLSCSQTLNHNVMYWYQQKSSQAPKLLFHYYDKDFNNEADTPDNFQSRRPNTSFCFLDIRSPGLGDTAMYLCATSRDSGQNYGYTFGSGTRLTVV.

This clonotype was picked up many times. This rearrangement joins TRBV5-1 to TRBJ2-7; D is uncertain. This CDR3 has 15 residues. V was cut by 2 bases and J by 6 bases, with 18 bases left in between. The V gene's germline CDR1 is SGHRS and CDR2 YFSETQ. CDR3 coding DNA: TGCGCCAGCAGCTTTGGATTAGGGTTGGAGCTCGAGCAGTACTTC. Residues: CASSFGLGLELEQYF. Full variable domain (outside the CDR3, taken from reference TRBV5-1 and TRBJ2-7): KAGVTQTPRYLIKTRGQQVTLSCSPISGHRSVSWYQQTPGQGLQFLFEYFSETQRNKGNFPGRFSGRQFSNSRSEMNVSTLELGDSALYLCASSFGLGLELEQYFGPGTRLTVT.

This clonotype was seen many times. The chain is built from TRBV25-1 and TRBJ1-2, with D unclear. V was cut by 7 bases and J by 8 bases, with 17 bases left in between. The CDR3 spans 13 residues. Germline-derived CDR1 and CDR2 are MGHDK and SYGVNS. CDR3 loop: CASTTRGQSGYTF. The CDR3 DNA sequence: TGTGCCAGCACGACCCGAGGGCAGAGCGGCTACACCTTC.

V gene TRBV20-1 combines with J gene TRBJ2-1, with D tentatively TRBD1 (6 bases). The CDR3 has 12 residues. Germline V gives CDR1 DFQATT, CDR2 SNEGSKA (reference sequence). DNA for the CDR3: TGCAGCACTACAGGGCTAGGGGATGAGCAGTTCTTC. It is translated as CSTTGLGDEQFF.

This chain joins TRBV6-2 or TRBV6-3 and TRBJ1-1; 7 nucleotides agree with TRBD1. The CDR3 extends over 13 amino acids. V gave up 6 bases and J gave up 8 bases; unmatched junction bases: 9. Germline-derived CDR1 and CDR2 are MNHEY and SVGEGT. The CDR3 loop reads CASSLHRQGEAFF. In DNA, the CDR3 is TGTGCCAGCAGCCTTCACCGACAGGGCGAAGCTTTCTTT.

Ten or more counts support this clonotype. This sequence joins TRBV4-3 and TRBJ1-1; D is uncertain. The CDR3 is 12 residues long. V lost 0 bases to trimming and J lost 13 bases, with 12 bases between them. CDR1 and CDR2 from the germline V gene are LGHNA and YSLEER. Here the CDR3 DNA reads TGCGCCAGCAGCCAAGATCGCGGCAGCCGTTTCTTT. Encoded protein: CASSQDRGSRFF.

In its sample, this clonotype was seen many times. The chain couples TRBV6-2 or TRBV6-3 to TRBJ2-1; D remains ambiguous. Per germline, CDR1 MNHEY and CDR2 SVGEGT. The CDR3 extends over 11 amino acids. V was clipped by 6 bases and J by 9 bases, with 9 bases between them. The CDR3 sequence is CASSTLLEQFF. In DNA form, the CDR3 reads TGTGCCAGCAGCACGTTACTTGAGCAGTTCTTC.

The chain is built from TRBV27 and TRBJ2-5; D gene ambiguous. The CDR3 has 15 amino acids. V was cut by 5 bases and J by 1 base, with 14 bases left in between. CDR1 and CDR2 (germline): MNHEY, SMNVEV (reference sequence). The CDR3 spells CASSADWGSQETQYF. The CDR3 nucleotides are TGTGCCAGCAGTGCCGACTGGGGATCCCAAGAGACCCAGTACTTC.

This rearrangement joins TRBV5-1 to TRBJ2-7; D is perhaps TRBD2 (5 bases). Trimming cost V 3 bases and J 1 base, with 14 bases left between them. CDR3 length equals 15 residues. Germline loops: CDR1 SGHRS, CDR2 YFSETQ. The CDR3 bases are TGCGCCAGCAGCTCCGGGATGATGGGATCCTACGAGCAGTACTTC. It codes for CASSSGMMGSYEQYF.

This clonotype was seen at least ten times. In DNA form, the CDR3 reads TGTGCCAGCAGCCCCCGCCGGGACAGGGACTATGGCTACACCTTC. Its translation is CASSPRRDRDYGYTF. This chain connects TRBV7-9 to TRBJ1-2; 9 bases match TRBD1. This CDR3 comprises 15 residues. V shed 5 bases, J shed 3 bases, and the junction held 7 bases outside the gene matches. Germline V gene lookup returns CDR1 SEHNR and CDR2 FQNEAQ (reference sequence).

Points on this clonotype: This may be a read error: a much more frequent sequence differs by one nucleotide. The chain links TRBV6-1 to TRBJ2-1; TRBD2 aligns across 15 bases. The CDR3 length is 17 residues. Germline V gives CDR1 MNHNS, CDR2 SASEGT. Trimming cost V 6 bases and J 5 bases; bases outside gene matches: 8. CDR3 protein: CASRRTSGGGSDNEQFF. In DNA form, the CDR3 reads TGTGCCAGCAGAAGGACTAGCGGGGGGGGATCCGACAATGAGCAGTTCTTC.

The rearrangement links TRBV11-3 to TRBJ2-5; the D is unclear. Trimming took off 5 bases at V and 5 bases at J, with 12 bases between the two ends. The CDR3 has 13 residues. Germline-derived CDR1 and CDR2 are SGHNT and YENEEA. CDR3 in amino acids: CASSLFLGETQYF. DNA for the CDR3: TGTGCCAGCAGCCTGTTCCTGGGGGAGACCCAGTACTTC.

The V and J genes are TRBV20-1 and TRBJ2-1; 8 bases agree with TRBD1. This CDR3 contains 15 residues. Germline values: CDR1 DFQATT, CDR2 SNEGSKA (reference sequence). V gave up 5 bases and J gave up 7 bases; unmatched junction bases: 13. The CDR3 loop reads CSAGHRGLRRNEQFF. DNA for the CDR3: TGCAGTGCTGGACACAGGGGGTTAAGGAGGAATGAGCAGTTCTTC.

The chain uses TRBV7-2 and TRBJ2-1, with 9 bases aligning to TRBD2. Germline V gene sequence: CDR1 SGHTA, CDR2 FQGNSA. The CDR3 totals 16 residues. J gave up 4 bases and V 0 bases, and 4 bases lay outside the gene matches. CDR3 loop: CASSLAVSGSYNEQFF. The CDR3 bases are TGTGCCAGCAGCTTAGCCGTTAGCGGGAGTTACAATGAGCAGTTCTTC.

V usage is TRBV30 and J usage is TRBJ2-2, with 9 bases that match TRBD1. V was clipped by 0 bases and J by 3 bases; unmatched bases: 2. The V gene's germline CDR1 is GTSNPN and CDR2 SVGIG (reference sequence). This CDR3 has 15 residues. CDR3 DNA sequence: TGTGCCTGGAGTGTACAGGGGGCGCACACCGGGGAGCTGTTTTTT. This sequence encodes CAWSVQGAHTGELFF.